This TCR beta chain was obtained from a study of cytomegalovirus exposure and HLA in healthy donors. Study background: The roughly 130 validation repertoires used the same platform as the approximately 670 first-cohort repertoires (as reported by a later analysis). Study-level results: Rarity marked most TCR sequences, yet some public TCRs occurred in many donors. The listing of roughly 160 TCR beta chains classed them as cytomegalovirus-associated.

In regard to this clone: Its antigen remains unidentified.

An approximately 120-subject validation cohort, separate from the roughly 670-subject first cohort, supplied the donors. Assay: immunoSEQ multiplex PCR; the TCRdb copy retains only in-frame clones and omits some. The sample shows tens of thousands of clones, roughly 90% of them seen only once. The CDR3 is 15 residues long. Germline loops: CDR1 MNHNY, CDR2 SVGAGI (reference sequence). The V end was cut by 3 bases, the J end by 4 bases, with 14 bases between. Source material: PBMCs. The sequence was collected from a woman between 18 and 29 years old in good health and CMV-seropositive. The rearrangement uses TRBV6-6 and TRBJ2-3, with D possibly TRBD1 on 6 matching bases. The CDR3 sequence is CASSYDRPGSDTQYF. Here the CDR3 DNA reads TGTGCCAGCAGTTATGACAGGCCCGGGTCAGATACGCAGTATTTT.